This entry describes one T cell receptor beta chain. What it recognizes is unknown. The record originates from a study of T-cell memory formation after mild COVID-19. General study results and limits: The study found balanced CD4/CD8 in clones contracting day 15 to 85 and a CD4+ lean in later expanders. Clones from the second wave (peaking day 37) had unconfirmed SARS-CoV-2 specificity.

V lost 3 bases, J lost 5 bases, and 3 bases stayed unmatched. The CDR3 spans 14 residues. Germline CDR1 SGHTA, CDR2 FQGTGA. Sample barcodes and UMIs were carried by the TCR alpha and TCR beta cDNA libraries that 5'RACE generated with constant-segment primers. TCRdb re-called the 5' RACE reads through MiXCR, storing one row per CDR3 protein. The table includes around 440,000 distinct CDR3 sequences, roughly 18% detected once. The gene calls are TRBV7-3 and TRBJ2-1; 8 nucleotides match TRBD2. The receptor was isolated from an adult woman who had mild COVID-19 (a few samples of this study predate the infection). Cell type and time point are not known. Material: PBMCs or a T cell subset sorted from them (not recorded which). The chain's CDR3 is CASSLSGGNNEQFF. CDR3 in DNA: TGTGCCAGCAGCTTGAGCGGGGGAAACAATGAGCAGTTCTTC.